This passage covers 10 T cell receptor beta chains from one sample sequenced in a study of response to subunit inactivated influenza vaccine. TCRdb re-called the RT-PCR reads through MiXCR, storing one row per CDR3 protein. Seen here are 500,000 or so distinct CDR3 sequences, approximately 16% observed once, and the top ten hold approximately 3%. The sequences come from CD4+ T cells sorted from PBMCs, collected roughly 24 months after vaccination. The source is a man aged 50 to 69 who received an inactivated influenza vaccine.

The V gene is TRBV11-2, the J gene TRBJ1-1; a possible D gene is TRBD1 (5 bases). The germline gives CDR1 SGHAT, CDR2 FQNNGV. Trimming cost V 5 bases and J 0 bases, with 13 bases left between them. The CDR3 consists of 15 residues. The CDR3 loop reads CASSLTGEMNTEAFF. The DNA for the CDR3 is TGTGCCAGCAGCCTCACAGGAGAAATGAACACTGAAGCTTTCTTT.

The chain recombines TRBV11-2 with TRBJ2-5; 8 positions match TRBD1. This CDR3 has 15 residues. Germline CDR1 reads SGHAT; CDR2 reads FQNNGV. The trim removed 5 bases at V and 5 bases at J, leaving 10 bases unmatched. Here the CDR3 reads CASSSDRGWGETQYF. CDR3 nucleotides: TGTGCCAGCAGCAGCGACAGGGGCTGGGGGGAGACCCAGTACTTC.

This clonotype was seen ten or more times. V is TRBV6-2 or TRBV6-3 and J is TRBJ1-1; tentatively, D is TRBD1 (5 bases). Germline lookup yields CDR1 MNHEY and CDR2 SVGEGT. V was shortened by 5 bases and J by 1 base, with 14 bases between the two germline ends. This CDR3 is 15 amino acids long. CDR3 bases: TGTGCCAGCAGTCAACTGAGGGGCCGGAACACTGAAGCTTTCTTT. Residues: CASSQLRGRNTEAFF.

In this sample, this clonotype turned up many times. The genes are TRBV20-1 and TRBJ1-2; 7 bases map to TRBD1. The CDR3 sequence is 14 residues long. Germline V gene data show CDR1 as DFQATT and CDR2 as SNEGSKA (reference sequence). The J segment lost 5 bases and the V segment lost 0 bases, leaving 6 bases of the junction unmatched. CDR3 sequence: CSARDPRDSYGYTF. In DNA, the CDR3 is TGCAGTGCTAGAGATCCCCGGGACAGTTATGGCTACACCTTC.

The chain joins TRBV11-1 to TRBJ2-1; 11 bases agree with TRBD2. The CDR3 spans 18 residues. V was pared by 1 base and J by 8 bases, with 13 bases of the junction left unmatched. The germline CDR1 and CDR2 sequences are SGHAT and FQDESV (reference sequence). The CDR3 nucleotides are TGTGCCAGCAGCTTAGGGTTAGCGGGAGGGCCGGTGCTCTATGAGCAGTTCTTC. Translated: CASSLGLAGGPVLYEQFF. Combining the CDR3 with reference TRBV11-1 and TRBJ2-1 gives the whole variable domain EAEVAQSPRYKITEKSQAVAFWCDPISGHATLYWYRQILGQGPELLVQFQDESVVDDSQLPKDRFSAERLKGVDSTLKIQPAELGDSAMYLCASSLGLAGGPVLYEQFFGPGTRLTVL.

V gene TRBV12-3 or TRBV12-4 combines with J gene TRBJ2-7; 14 bases match TRBD2. V trimming: 4 bases; J trimming: 5 bases; junction bases outside the gene matches: 4. The CDR3 loop spans 15 amino acids. Here the CDR3 DNA reads TGTGCCAGCAGTTACCGACTAGCGGGAGGGGACGAGCAGTACTTC. Encoded protein: CASSYRLAGGDEQYF.

This clonotype was seen a handful of times. This chain uses TRBV6-2 or TRBV6-3 with TRBJ1-6, with D maybe TRBD1 (5 bases). The V end was cut by 0 bases, the J end by 6 bases, with 12 bases between. Germline-derived CDR1 and CDR2 are MNHEY and SVGEGT. The CDR3 has 16 residues. Here the CDR3 reads CASSYSTSGTNSPLHF. CDR3 DNA sequence: TGTGCCAGCAGTTACTCGACGTCGGGGACTAATTCACCCCTCCACTTT.

This clonotype was recorded a few times. The genes are TRBV27 and TRBJ2-3; tentatively, D is TRBD1 or TRBD2 (5 bases each). CDR1 and CDR2 (germline): MNHEY, SMNVEV (reference sequence). The CDR3 sequence is 14 residues long. Trimming removed 5 bases at V and 8 bases at J, with 17 bases between. As DNA, the CDR3 is TGTGCCAGCAGTGCCGACAGAGGGATGGGTACGCAGTATTTT. Protein: CASSADRGMGTQYF.

The chain links TRBV29-1 to TRBJ1-2; 7 bases fit TRBD1. CDR1 is SQVTM, CDR2 ANQGSEA, per germline. This CDR3 spans 13 amino acids. The V gene end was trimmed by 4 bases and the J gene end by 6 bases; junction bases not matched to a gene: 8. This CDR3 reads CSVVGTDTHGYTF. The CDR3 coding sequence is TGCAGCGTTGTAGGGACAGATACCCATGGCTACACCTTC.

This clonotype was seen only a few times. This chain connects TRBV10-3 to TRBJ2-7; possible D gene TRBD2, 6 bases. The CDR3 runs to 15 residues. Germline values: CDR1 ENHRY, CDR2 SYGVKD. V dropped 7 bases and J dropped 10 bases, with 26 bases sitting between them. The DNA for the CDR3 is TGTGCCATCAACGATCAGAACCGGGACTTGGAGGGACAGTACTTC. This codes for CAINDQNRDLEGQYF.